The clone carrying this TCR beta chain was detected ten times or more. What it binds is not known. This entry is derived from a study of early T cells in non-severe SARS-CoV-2 infection. Across the study: Whole-blood bulk RNA, unsorted, was sequenced, and chains were unpaired.

CDR1 is SNHLY, CDR2 FYNNEI, per germline. The CDR3 is 14 amino acids. V shed 6 bases and J 7 bases; nucleotides not matched to a gene: 4. Unique molecular identifiers (one per individual cDNA molecule) were attached. TCRdb reanalysed the 5' RACE reads using MiXCR and keeps one entry per CDR3 protein. Of 50,000 to 80,000 distinct CDR3 sequences listed, more than 4% were seen once; the top ten hold approximately 5%. Study results and caveats: The study's VDJdb matching favored anti-spike CD8 responses and missed private and CD4 specificities.

The specimen was whole blood. The rearrangement joins TRBV2 to TRBJ1-4, with 11 bases lining up with TRBD1. The source of this sequence is an adult who was a healthcare worker with PCR-confirmed SARS-CoV-2 infection or an uninfected control (not recorded which). The CDR3 protein is CASREDRGREKLFF. Here the CDR3 DNA reads TGTGCCAGCAGGGAGGACAGGGGGCGTGAAAAACTGTTTTTT.